This entry features one TCR beta chain sequence. In the original analysis: Researchers report that nucleated cell counts were estimated from reference gene primer amplification. Generated by immunoSEQ multiplex PCR, the TCRdb table keeps only in-frame clones and is missing some. The V and J calls and clone size are taken from that table; D and trimming were inferred from the DNA. Here the sample spans approximately 96,000 clones, around 96% being singletons. These data originate in a study of blood T cell repertoires in COVID-19. Study in general: Acute-phase and convalescent COVID-19 samples originated in the United States, Italy and Spain. PBMCs, B-cell-depleted T cells, or T cells provided the cDNA or gDNA that made up the material.

Germline V CDR1 and CDR2: KGHSH, LQKENI. There are 15 residues in the CDR3. The J segment lost 6 bases and the V segment lost 3 bases, leaving 4 bases of the junction unmatched. Sequenced sample: peripheral blood. This clonotype was obtained from a human donor with active COVID-19. The donor label of this sample is uncertain. This chain joins TRBV18 and TRBJ2-7; 14 positions agree with TRBD2. CDR3 in amino acids: CASSPGLAGVSEQYF. The CDR3 DNA reads as TGTGCCAGCTCACCGGGACTAGCGGGAGTATCCGAGCAGTACTTC.